These 23 T cell receptor beta chains were sequenced from one sample in a study of blood T cells in healthy people across ages. Next came a second PCR, run for about 7 to 12 cycles, which used a sample-barcoded 5' primer along with a J-beta primer mix. TCRdb fed the 5' RACE reads into MiXCR, producing one record per CDR3 protein. Here the sample spans roughly 1.5 million distinct CDR3 sequences, 35% to 45% being singletons. Sequenced material: blood. Source of these receptors: a woman aged 18 to 35 in good health.

This clonotype has only a few counts. This chain links TRBV6-2 or TRBV6-3 with TRBJ2-1, with D possibly being TRBD2 (7 bases). V lost 4 bases and J 5 bases, leaving 12 bases between the germline ends. CDR1 is MNHEY and CDR2 is SVGEGT in the germline V gene. The CDR3 spans 14 residues. Written as DNA, the CDR3 is TGTGCCAGCAGTTTTGGGGGGGGCAACAATGAGCAGTTCTTC. This sequence encodes CASSFGGGNNEQFF.

This clonotype appeared a few times. Here the CDR3 reads CASSVEMLGQVAYEQYF. The CDR3, as DNA: TGTGCCAGCAGCGTAGAGATGTTGGGGCAGGTAGCCTACGAGCAGTACTTC. V and J are TRBV9 and TRBJ2-7, with D tentatively TRBD1 (5 bases). The CDR3 has 17 amino acids. CDR1 SGDLS and CDR2 YYNGEE come from the germline V gene. V was shortened by 0 bases and J by 2 bases, with 18 bases between the two germline ends.

CDR3 protein: CSASAVRSGGSYNEQFF. CDR3 nucleotide sequence: TGCAGTGCTAGCGCTGTTAGGAGCGGGGGGTCCTACAATGAGCAGTTCTTC. The rearrangement links TRBV20-1 to TRBJ2-1, with 9 bases matching TRBD2. CDR1 is DFQATT, CDR2 SNEGSKA, per germline (reference sequence). V was clipped by 3 bases and J by 1 base; unmatched bases: 10. CDR3 size: 17 residues.

In regard to this clonotype: One base away lies a much larger clone, so this may be a sequencing read error. The gene calls are TRBV4-3 and TRBJ2-7; TRBD1 agrees at 9 bases. The CDR3 covers 16 residues. Germline loops: CDR1 LGHNA, CDR2 YSLEER. V shed 4 bases, J shed 0 bases, and the junction held 7 bases outside the gene matches. The CDR3 here is CASSRTTGGDSYEQYF. CDR3 in DNA: TGCGCCAGCAGCCGTACAACAGGGGGCGACTCCTACGAGCAGTACTTC.

In the case of this clonotype: Mismatch with germline at one junction end may stem from a read error. The gene calls are TRBV9 and TRBJ2-1; TRBD2 might be the D (6 bases). The CDR3 loop spans 14 amino acids. The germline gives CDR1 SGDLS, CDR2 YYNGEE. The CDR3: CANSVDGGYNEQFF. The DNA for the CDR3 is TGTGCCAACAGCGTAGACGGGGGTTACAATGAGCAGTTCTTC.

The chain uses TRBV5-1 and TRBJ1-1; TRBD1 matches 9 bases. The V gene's germline CDR1 is SGHRS and CDR2 YFSETQ. V trimming: 3 bases; J trimming: 0 bases; junction bases outside the gene matches: 3. The CDR3 contains 15 residues. The CDR3 DNA follows: TGCGCCAGCAGCTCGGGACAGGGCATGAACACTGAAGCTTTCTTT. The encoded protein is CASSSGQGMNTEAFF.

This chain uses TRBV29-1 with TRBJ1-3; 7 bases map to TRBD1. This CDR3 is built from 13 residues. Germline V CDR1 and CDR2: SQVTM, ANQGSEA. The J segment lost 0 bases and the V segment lost 8 bases, leaving 4 bases of the junction unmatched. Written as DNA, the CDR3 is TGCAGCTGGACAGGTGACTCTGGAAACACCATATATTTT. It translates to CSWTGDSGNTIYF.

Comment on this clonotype: One end of the junction varies from germline; a read error may be responsible. The chain couples TRBV7-2 to TRBJ2-4; no firm D call. This CDR3 is 15 amino acids long. Per the germline V gene, CDR1 is SGHTA and CDR2 is FQGNSA. CDR3 amino acids: CAGSLRKAAKNIQYF. The DNA for the CDR3 is TGTGCCGGCAGCCTCAGAAAGGCGGCCAAAAACATTCAGTACTTC.

The chain uses TRBV25-1 and TRBJ2-1, with D hard to call. Per germline, CDR1 MGHDK and CDR2 SYGVNS. V gave up 1 base and J gave up 3 bases, with 10 bases separating them. The CDR3 has 15 amino acids. The CDR3 nucleotides are TGTGCCAGCAGTGAATTTACAGCCAACTACAATGAGCAGTTCTTC. This translates into CASSEFTANYNEQFF.

This clonotype occurred a few times. J is TRBJ1-2 and V is TRBV7-2, with 7 bases lining up with TRBD1. Trimming cost V 1 base and J 7 bases; bases outside gene matches: 6. The germline CDR1 and CDR2 sequences are SGHTA and FQGNSA. The CDR3 spans 14 residues. The CDR3 coding sequence is TGTGCCAGCAGCTTAGACAGGGGACCTCGTGGCTACACCTTC. This gives the protein CASSLDRGPRGYTF.

This clonotype has more than one count but fewer than ten. V is TRBV27 and J is TRBJ2-1; unclear D gene. V lost 2 bases to trimming and J lost 4 bases, with 15 bases between them. Germline lookup yields CDR1 MNHEY and CDR2 SMNVEV (reference sequence). This CDR3 spans 16 amino acids. The CDR3, as DNA: TGTGCCAGCAGTTTACAAGTGAGCCCGACTTACAATGAGCAGTTCTTC. Amino acid sequence: CASSLQVSPTYNEQFF.

This chain uses TRBV27 with TRBJ1-5; 7 positions match TRBD1. The CDR3 consists of 13 residues. The J segment lost 6 bases and the V segment lost 6 bases, leaving 5 bases of the junction unmatched. The V gene's germline CDR1 is MNHEY and CDR2 SMNVEV (reference sequence). This chain's CDR3 is CASREDRSQPQHF. In nucleotides, the CDR3 is TGTGCCAGCAGGGAGGACAGGTCTCAGCCCCAGCATTTT.

CDR3 DNA: TGTGCCAGCAGTGAGGCAGCAGGGCGGCGTAATGAGCAGTTCTTC. Protein sequence: CASSEAAGRRNEQFF. The V gene is TRBV2, the J gene TRBJ2-1; the D gene is possibly TRBD1 (5 bases). The ends were cut back, 3 bases at V and 7 bases at J, with 16 bases in the middle. The V gene's germline CDR1 is SNHLY and CDR2 FYNNEI. The length of the CDR3 is 15 residues.

This clonotype has only a few counts. The rearrangement uses TRBV5-1 and TRBJ2-3; D gene uncertain. The V end lost 4 bases, the J end lost 2 bases, and 8 bases lay between the germline ends. CDR1 SGHRS and CDR2 YFSETQ come from the germline V gene. The CDR3 length is 13 residues. CDR3 in amino acids: CASSPDITDTQYF. Written as DNA, the CDR3 is TGCGCCAGCAGCCCAGACATCACAGATACGCAGTATTTT.

The chain combines TRBV6-2 or TRBV6-3 with TRBJ1-1, with D maybe TRBD1 (5 bases). From germline, CDR1 is MNHEY and CDR2 SVGEGT. The ends were cut back, 2 bases at V and 0 bases at J, with 10 bases in the middle. The CDR3 loop spans 15 amino acids. CDR3 amino acids: CASSYEGPMNTEAFF. CDR3 nucleotides: TGTGCCAGCAGTTACGAGGGACCCATGAACACTGAAGCTTTCTTT.

The CDR3 coding sequence is TGCAGTGCTAGAGATCTCCCGGGACAGGCTGAGAACACTGAAGCTTTCTTT. This encodes CSARDLPGQAENTEAFF. V and J are TRBV20-1 and TRBJ1-1; 8 positions match TRBD1. This CDR3 contains 17 residues. Trimming removed 0 bases from V and 1 base from J; junction bases left unmatched: 10. Germline V lookup: CDR1 DFQATT, CDR2 SNEGSKA (reference sequence).

Regarding this clonotype: Just one base apart from a much larger clone, this may be a read error. The chain couples TRBV7-8 to TRBJ1-4, with 7 bases lining up with TRBD1. The V gene's germline CDR1 is SGHVS and CDR2 FQNEAQ. The V and J ends lost 5 bases and 8 bases, in that order; junction bases with no gene match: 8. The CDR3 length is 14 residues. DNA for the CDR3: TGTGCCAGCAGCCCGGGACAGAGGGGAGAAAAACTGTTTTTT. This sequence encodes CASSPGQRGEKLFF.

The J gene is TRBJ1-4, the V gene TRBV14; unclear D gene. The CDR3 is 10 amino acids. Trimming shortened V by 4 bases and J by 7 bases, and 1 base separated the two germline ends. CDR1 and CDR2 (germline): SGHDN, FVKESK. The CDR3 loop reads CASSLEKLFF. The CDR3 DNA reads as TGTGCCAGCAGCCTTGAAAAACTGTTTTTT.

This clonotype was seen a few times. A junction boundary mismatches the germline segment, possibly from a read error. The chain links TRBV7-8 to TRBJ2-1, with TRBD2 matching 8 bases. Germline CDR1 SGHVS, CDR2 FQNEAQ. CDR3 length: 16 amino acids. CDR3 DNA sequence: TGTGCCACCAGCACTCTCGGGAGGGCCGCTGACAATGAGCAGTTCTTC. It encodes CATSTLGRAADNEQFF.

This chain uses TRBV4-3 with TRBJ2-1; 10 bases are a match to TRBD2. Trimming at V came to 2 bases and at J to 2 bases, leaving 15 bases not matched to a gene. This CDR3 has 20 residues. Germline CDR1 and CDR2: LGHNA and YSLEER. CDR3 protein: CASSQPSGTSVIGAYNEQFF. For the CDR3, the DNA is TGCGCCAGCAGCCAACCCTCCGGGACTAGCGTAATAGGCGCCTACAATGAGCAGTTCTTC.

The chain uses TRBV28 and TRBJ2-7; a possible D gene is TRBD1 (5 bases). Per germline, CDR1 MDHEN and CDR2 SYDVKM. Trimming took 6 bases from V and 0 from J, leaving 21 bases between them. The CDR3 covers 17 residues. In nucleotides, the CDR3 is TGTGCCAGCAGACTGACCCGACAGACAACCTCCTCCTACGAGCAGTACTTC. It codes for CASRLTRQTTSSYEQYF.

The V call is TRBV5-6, the J call TRBJ2-6; D not certain. The germline V and J ends were trimmed by 3 bases and 8 bases, with 18 bases remaining between them. CDR1 and CDR2 from the germline V gene are SGHDT and YYEEEE. The CDR3 covers 16 residues. The CDR3 is CASSSYGLLGTNVLTF. CDR3 bases: TGTGCCAGCAGCTCCTATGGTTTGTTGGGGACCAACGTCCTGACTTTC.

This clonotype came up once. V and J are TRBV12-3 or TRBV12-4 and TRBJ2-2; weak D call: TRBD1 (5 bases). V gave up 5 bases and J gave up 3 bases, with 10 bases separating them. The CDR3 length is 14 residues. The CDR3 region is CASSGRRDTGELFF. CDR3 DNA sequence: TGTGCCAGCAGTGGCCGCAGGGACACCGGGGAGCTGTTTTTT.